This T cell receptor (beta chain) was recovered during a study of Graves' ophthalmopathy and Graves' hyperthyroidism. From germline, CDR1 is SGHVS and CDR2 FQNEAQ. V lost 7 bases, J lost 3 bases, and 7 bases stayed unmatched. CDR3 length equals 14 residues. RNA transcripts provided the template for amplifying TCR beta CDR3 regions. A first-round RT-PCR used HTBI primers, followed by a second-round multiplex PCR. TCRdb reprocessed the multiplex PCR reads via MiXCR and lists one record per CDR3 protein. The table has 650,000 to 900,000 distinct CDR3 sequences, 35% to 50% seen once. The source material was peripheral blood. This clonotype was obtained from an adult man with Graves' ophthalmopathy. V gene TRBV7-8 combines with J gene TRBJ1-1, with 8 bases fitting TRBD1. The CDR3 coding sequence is TGTGCCAGCACCCCAGGGGGCGGGGACACTGAAGCTTTCTTT. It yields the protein CASTPGGGDTEAFF.